The sequence of this T cell receptor (beta chain) was determined in a study of cytomegalovirus exposure and HLA in healthy donors. The PCR had 60 Vbeta and 13 Jbeta primers. In the source study's methods: Approximately 86 million unique TCR beta chains, 10 million to 14 million shared, were counted in a later analysis. Here immunoSEQ multiplex PCR was the method, and the copy in TCRdb shows in-frame clones only, minus some. V, J and clone size derive from that table, while D and trimming were established from the DNA sequence. The sample records under 200,000 clones, approximately 80% being singletons. The CDR3 has 16 residues. The trim removed 4 bases at V and 7 bases at J, leaving 5 bases unmatched. The germline CDR1 and CDR2 sequences are SGHAT and FQNNGV.

The clonotype comes from a man under 40 in good health and CMV-seronegative. Sequencing used PBMCs. The rearrangement joins TRBV11-2 to TRBJ2-1, with 15 bases identical to TRBD2. CDR3 in DNA: TGTGCCAGCAGCTCAGCGGGGACTAGCGGGGGGAATGAGCAGTTCTTC. Amino acids: CASSSAGTSGGNEQFF.